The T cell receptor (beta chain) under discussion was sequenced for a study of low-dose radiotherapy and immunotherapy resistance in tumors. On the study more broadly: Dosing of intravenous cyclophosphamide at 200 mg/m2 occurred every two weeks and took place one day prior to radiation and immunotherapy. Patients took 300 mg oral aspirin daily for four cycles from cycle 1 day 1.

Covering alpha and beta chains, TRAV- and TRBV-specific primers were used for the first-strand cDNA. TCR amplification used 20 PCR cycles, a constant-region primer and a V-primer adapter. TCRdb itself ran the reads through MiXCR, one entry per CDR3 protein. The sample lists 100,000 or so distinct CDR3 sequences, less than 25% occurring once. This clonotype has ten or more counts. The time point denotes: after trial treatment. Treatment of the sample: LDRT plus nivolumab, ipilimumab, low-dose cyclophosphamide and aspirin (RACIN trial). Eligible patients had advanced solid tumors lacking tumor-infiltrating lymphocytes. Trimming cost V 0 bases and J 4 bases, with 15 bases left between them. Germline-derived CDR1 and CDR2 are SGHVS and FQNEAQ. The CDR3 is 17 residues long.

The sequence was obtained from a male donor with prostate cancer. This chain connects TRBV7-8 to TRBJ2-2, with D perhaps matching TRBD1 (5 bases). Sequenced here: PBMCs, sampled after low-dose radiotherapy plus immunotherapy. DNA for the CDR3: TGTGCCAGCAGCTTAGCCTCCCAGGGCCCGGGCACCGGGGAGCTGTTTTTT. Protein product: CASSLASQGPGTGELFF.